Described below is a single T cell receptor (beta chain) sequence and its context. The antigen is undetermined. cDNA prepared by RNA extraction and subsequent reverse transcription served as the template for sequencing. TCRdb keeps only in-frame clones here, not all; method: immunoSEQ multiplex PCR. The sample yields about 99,000 clones, around three fifths seen once. This sample is part of a study of CD8+ T cells in alopecia areata. Study-level results: TCRs were shared less clearly across patients than in mice, possibly for HLA-related reasons. Lesional scalp exceeded normal scalp in clonality, especially in alopecia totalis/universalis.

V lost 5 bases and J lost 3, with 17 bases in between. This CDR3 has 15 residues. The germline V gene has CDR1 SGHTA and CDR2 FQGNSA. Both CD4+ and CD8+ T cells were separated by sorting PBMCs. The material sequenced was CD4+ T cells sorted from blood. The chain couples TRBV7-2 to TRBJ2-7; D gene ambiguous. The TCR was taken from a human donor in good health. CDR3 bases: TGTGCCAGCAGCCAAGACCGCCTGGCTCGCTACGAGCAGTACTTC. This codes for CASSQDRLARYEQYF.